A selection of T cell receptor beta chains follows, all from one sample in a study of shared clonotypes between healthy human individuals. The protocol was immunoSEQ multiplex PCR, while the TCRdb copy is restricted to in-frame clones and leaves out a portion. The sample holds fewer than 600,000 clones, approximately 80% seen once. Sequenced: PBMCs. These receptors were obtained from a woman in her thirties or forties in good health. Some clones in this sample may be carry-over from other donors' samples. Both conserved end residues are part of each CDR3. A D gene is named only where the DNA matches it firmly. Only part of the rows carry a size: once, few, many, or a class if the clone is expanded.

cdr3_aa cdr3_nt clone_size d_call j_call v_call
CSAGGGGEQFF TGCAGTGCAGGAGGAGGGGGTGAGCAGTTCTTC NA NA TRBJ2-1 TRBV20-1
CASSPGASTDTQYF TGTGCCAGCTCACCAGGGGCTAGCACAGATACGCAGTATTTT many NA TRBJ2-3 TRBV18
CASSEALQAGYTF TGTGCCAGCAGTGAAGCGCTTCAGGCTGGCTACACCTTC NA NA TRBJ1-2 TRBV6-1
CASSLGLPNEKLFF TGTGCCAGCAGCTTGGGACTCCCTAATGAAAAACTGTTTTTT NA NA TRBJ1-4 TRBV5-4
CASSHGRVMNTEAFF TGTGCCAGCAGCCACGGCAGGGTGATGAACACTGAAGCTTTCTTT NA NA TRBJ1-1 TRBV11-2
CASSQDRLGADTQYF TGCGCCAGCAGCCAAGATAGGCTGGGTGCAGATACGCAGTATTTT many NA TRBJ2-3 TRBV4-3
CASSGTSGRLSEQYF TGCGCCAGCAGTGGGACTAGCGGGAGATTGAGCGAGCAGTACTTC few TRBD2 TRBJ2-7 TRBV10-2
CASSLASGRAVGELFF TGCGCCAGCAGCTTGGCCTCGGGGAGGGCCGTCGGGGAGCTGTTTTTT NA TRBD2 TRBJ2-2 TRBV5-1
CASSPRGLGGEQYF TGTGCCAGCAGCCCGCGGGGTTTAGGAGGTGAGCAGTACTTC few NA TRBJ2-7 TRBV7-9
CASSFQGDGQPQHF TGTGCCAGCAGTTTTCAAGGGGATGGGCAGCCCCAGCATTTT NA NA TRBJ1-5 TRBV27